These 24 T cell receptor beta chains originate from one sample sequenced in a study of blood T cells in healthy people across ages. A J-beta primer mix and a sample-barcoded 5' primer were used in a second PCR of roughly 6 to 11 cycles. Each CDR3 protein gets one entry after TCRdb re-called the 5' RACE reads with MiXCR. This sample has fewer than 700,000 distinct CDR3 sequences, with around 50% found just once. The sample taken for sequencing was blood. The receptors shown here come from a man older than 75 in good health.

The chain couples TRBV12-3 or TRBV12-4 to TRBJ2-3; maybe TRBD2 (6 bases). Trimming cost V 7 bases and J 5 bases, with 19 bases left between them. The CDR3 runs 15 residues. CDR3 protein: CASTGGALLVDTQYF. For the CDR3, the DNA is TGTGCCAGCACCGGAGGGGCGCTATTGGTAGATACGCAGTATTTT.

V gene TRBV5-1 combines with J gene TRBJ2-7, with 9 positions matching TRBD1. V trimming: 4 bases; J trimming: 7 bases; junction bases outside the gene matches: 15. Per germline, CDR1 SGHRS and CDR2 YFSETQ. The CDR3 is made up of 16 amino acids. This CDR3 is CASSRGQGSSYNEQYF. The CDR3 DNA is TGCGCCAGCAGCCGAGGACAGGGGTCCTCCTACAATGAGCAGTACTTC.

The gene calls are TRBV7-2 and TRBJ2-3; 10 nucleotides line up with TRBD2. After removal of 5 bases from V and 0 bases from J, the junction contained 5 bases not matched to a gene. The CDR3 has 16 residues. CDR1 is SGHTA and CDR2 is FQGNSA in the germline V gene. For the CDR3, the DNA is TGTGCCAGCAGCCCACTAGCGGGGCCTAGCACAGATACGCAGTATTTT. Residues: CASSPLAGPSTDTQYF. The complete variable domain, with remaining parts taken from reference TRBV7-2 and TRBJ2-3, reads GAGVSQSPSNKVTEKGKDVELRCDPISGHTALYWYRQSLGQGLEFLIYFQGNSAPDKSGLPSDRFSAERTGGSVSTLTIQRTQQEDSAVYLCASSPLAGPSTDTQYFGPGTRLTVL.

CDR3 residues: CASSSQGKAEQFF. The CDR3 nucleotides read TGTGCCAGCAGCTCACAGGGTAAAGCTGAGCAGTTCTTC. The chain carries TRBV2 and TRBJ2-1, with TRBD1 as a possible D gene (6 bases). The CDR3 extends over 13 amino acids. Germline values: CDR1 SNHLY, CDR2 FYNNEI. Trimming took off 6 bases at V and 9 bases at J, with 15 bases between the two ends.

This clonotype was picked up a small number of times. The chain employs TRBV4-3 and TRBJ2-7; TRBD2 agrees at 10 bases. The end of the DNA is better explained by TRBJ2-5, so the J call may be wrong. CDR1 and CDR2 from the germline V gene are LGHNA and YSLEER. The CDR3 totals 17 residues. Here the CDR3 reads CASSQDSSGSYGETQYF. DNA for the CDR3: TGCGCCAGCAGCCAAGACTCTAGCGGGAGTTATGGAGAGACCCAGTACTTC.

For this clonotype: This may stem from a read error, because a much larger clone lies one nucleotide away. The chain employs TRBV6-5 and TRBJ2-7; TRBD1 aligns across 9 bases. The ends lost 5 bases at V and 7 bases at J; junction bases unmatched: 9. This CDR3 is built from 14 residues. Germline CDR1 MNHEY, CDR2 SVGAGI. CDR3 nucleotides: TGTGCCAGCAGTCGGGACAGGGATACCAATGAGCAGTACTTC. As protein: CASSRDRDTNEQYF.

This clonotype was counted a few times. The gene calls are TRBV5-6 and TRBJ2-3; D unclear. The germline gives CDR1 SGHDT, CDR2 YYEEEE. This CDR3 has 14 amino acids. The germline V and J ends were trimmed by 1 base and 1 base, with 7 bases remaining between them. CDR3 loop: CASSLWPGTDTQYF. DNA of the CDR3: TGTGCCAGCAGCTTGTGGCCCGGCACAGATACGCAGTATTTT.

The genes are TRBV18 and TRBJ1-4; D is possibly TRBD1 (5 bases). V lost 4 bases and J lost 3, with 24 bases in between. Germline values: CDR1 KGHSH, CDR2 LQKENI. The CDR3 is made up of 19 amino acids. In nucleotides, the CDR3 is TGTGCCAGCTCACTACATGGGGCCGTATTTCGTTCAGCTAATGAAAAACTGTTTTTT. Amino acids: CASSLHGAVFRSANEKLFF.

The chain joins TRBV6-5 to TRBJ2-1; D perhaps matches TRBD1 (7 bases). The germline V gene has CDR1 MNHEY and CDR2 SVGAGI. The CDR3 sequence is 17 residues long. Deletions cut 5 bases from V and 4 bases from J, with 21 bases between. The CDR3 loop reads CASSPTPPTGTYNEQFF. The CDR3 DNA is TGTGCCAGCAGTCCAACTCCACCGACAGGGACTTACAATGAGCAGTTCTTC.

The chain recombines TRBV7-2 with TRBJ2-7; possibly TRBD2 for D (5 bases). V was pared by 1 base and J by 1 base, with 8 bases between. Germline CDR1 SGHTA, CDR2 FQGNSA. This CDR3 comprises 14 residues. CDR3: CASSLDERSYEQYF. CDR3 sequence (DNA): TGTGCCAGCAGCTTAGATGAGCGGTCCTACGAGCAGTACTTC.

This chain uses TRBV27 with TRBJ1-2; D call uncertain. The germline V gene has CDR1 MNHEY and CDR2 SMNVEV (reference sequence). The CDR3 spans 15 residues. V lost 2 bases to trimming and J lost 1 base, with 11 bases between them. The CDR3 region is CASSLIGGNNYGYTF. CDR3 bases: TGTGCCAGCAGTTTAATAGGAGGGAATAACTATGGCTACACCTTC.

The chain links TRBV28 to TRBJ1-2; no clear D gene. The germline CDR1 and CDR2 sequences are MDHEN and SYDVKM. The CDR3 length is 16 residues. V was trimmed by 7 bases and J by 4 bases, leaving 22 bases between them. The CDR3 protein is CASTPLGSPDTYGYTF. In DNA form, the CDR3 reads TGTGCCAGCACCCCTTTGGGATCTCCGGATACCTATGGCTACACCTTC.

The CDR3 DNA follows: TGTGCCAGGGGCGGGCCGAAAGGGACCCAGTACTTC. Residues: CARGGPKGTQYF. The chain has TRBV11-3 and TRBJ2-7, with D possibly matching TRBD2 (5 bases). The J call may be wrong; the DNA end is better matched by TRBJ2-5. The CDR3 is 12 residues long. Looked up from germline, CDR1 is SGHNT and CDR2 is YENEEA.

The chain carries TRBV5-1 and TRBJ1-1; D ambiguous. Trimming took 2 bases from V and 2 from J, leaving 13 bases between them. The length of the CDR3 is 15 residues. CDR1 and CDR2 (germline): SGHRS, YFSETQ. The chain's CDR3 is CASSFQPTENTEAFF. The CDR3 DNA sequence: TGCGCCAGCAGCTTTCAGCCCACGGAAAACACTGAAGCTTTCTTT.

V gene TRBV25-1 combines with J gene TRBJ2-1; 10 nucleotides line up with TRBD2. V shed 4 bases and J 6 bases; nucleotides not matched to a gene: 12. The CDR3 has 17 residues. CDR1 is MGHDK and CDR2 is SYGVNS in the germline V gene. The CDR3 bases are TGTGCCAGCAGTGGTCCTAGCGGGGGTATCAACAGCAATGAGCAGTTCTTC. It translates to CASSGPSGGINSNEQFF.

This chain connects TRBV7-9 to TRBJ1-2; TRBD1 matches at 7 bases. Germline V gives CDR1 SEHNR, CDR2 FQNEAQ (reference sequence). This CDR3 comprises 12 residues. The junction had 5 bases not matched to a gene; V was cut back by 7 bases and J by 6 bases. The DNA for the CDR3 is TGTGCCAGCACCACAGGGGAGAATGGCTACACCTTC. It encodes CASTTGENGYTF.

This clonotype was counted only a few times. This rearrangement joins TRBV20-1 to TRBJ2-3; D call uncertain. The V end was cut by 5 bases, the J end by 6 bases, with 18 bases between. The germline CDR1 and CDR2 sequences are DFQATT and SNEGSKA (reference sequence). The CDR3 has 14 amino acids. The CDR3 region has the DNA TGCAGTGCTCCCCGGGCCGAGGTAGGGGATACGCAGTATTTT. Translating gives CSAPRAEVGDTQYF.

V and J are TRBV27 and TRBJ2-2, with 7 bases fitting TRBD1. The J segment lost 6 bases and the V segment lost 6 bases, leaving 7 bases of the junction unmatched. The CDR3 is made up of 14 amino acids. CDR1 and CDR2 from the germline V gene are MNHEY and SMNVEV (reference sequence). The CDR3 spells CASRLDREPGELFF. The CDR3 coding sequence is TGTGCCAGCAGACTTGACAGGGAACCCGGGGAGCTGTTTTTT.

This chain connects TRBV29-1 to TRBJ2-5; TRBD2 might be the D (7 bases). CDR3 length: 13 residues. Germline lookup yields CDR1 SQVTM and CDR2 ANQGSEA. The CDR3 region is CVAGGGSAETQYF. The CDR3 nucleotides read TGCGTAGCTGGGGGGGGCTCCGCGGAGACCCAGTACTTC. Complete variable domain (other parts from reference TRBV29-1 and TRBJ2-5): SAVISQKPSRDICQRGTSLTIQCQVDSQVTMMFWYRQQPGQSLTLIATANQGSEATYESGFVIDKFPISRPNLTFSTLTVSNMSPEDSSIYLCVAGGGSAETQYFGPGTRLLVL.

The V gene is TRBV29-1, the J gene TRBJ2-1; D may match TRBD1 or TRBD2 (5 bases each). The CDR3 loop spans 11 amino acids. The germline V and J ends were trimmed by 3 bases and 8 bases, with 8 bases remaining between them. Germline CDR1 and CDR2: SQVTM and ANQGSEA. This chain's CDR3 is CSVERGHEQFF. Written as DNA, the CDR3 is TGCAGCGTTGAGAGGGGCCATGAGCAGTTCTTC.

This chain joins TRBV5-1 and TRBJ2-1, with 11 nucleotides matching TRBD2. The CDR3 is 16 amino acids. Trimming cost V 4 bases and J 7 bases; bases outside gene matches: 10. Germline CDR1 reads SGHRS; CDR2 reads YFSETQ. Here the CDR3 reads CASSPSNSGRVNEQFF. CDR3 sequence (DNA): TGCGCCAGCAGCCCGAGTAATAGCGGGAGGGTAAATGAGCAGTTCTTC. The whole variable domain, filled in from reference TRBV5-1 and TRBJ2-1, reads KAGVTQTPRYLIKTRGQQVTLSCSPISGHRSVSWYQQTPGQGLQFLFEYFSETQRNKGNFPGRFSGRQFSNSRSEMNVSTLELGDSALYLCASSPSNSGRVNEQFFGPGTRLTVL.

The chain has TRBV20-1 and TRBJ1-1; D possibly corresponds to TRBD1 (5 bases). Germline CDR1 reads DFQATT; CDR2 reads SNEGSKA (reference sequence). The CDR3 is made up of 11 amino acids. V was clipped by 5 bases and J by 11 bases, with 15 bases between them. CDR3 nucleotide sequence: TGCAGTGCTCCGGATTCATACAGGGCTTTCTTT. Its translation: CSAPDSYRAFF.

The chain uses TRBV13 and TRBJ2-3; 7 positions match TRBD2. CDR3 length: 16 amino acids. Germline CDR1 and CDR2: PRHDT and FYEKMQ (reference sequence). With 2 bases clipped from V and 6 bases from J, the junction kept 11 bases outside the gene matches. CDR3 DNA: TGTGCCAGCAGCTTACATCTAGCGGCCCACCGGGATACGCAGTATTTT. Its translation is CASSLHLAAHRDTQYF.

The chain has TRBV6-2 or TRBV6-3 and TRBJ2-5; 7 bases line up with TRBD1. CDR3 size: 16 residues. The trim removed 4 bases at V and 0 bases at J, leaving 8 bases unmatched. Germline V gene data show CDR1 as MNHEY and CDR2 as SVGEGT. The CDR3 sequence is CASSSGQAGNQETQYF. In nucleotides, the CDR3 is TGTGCCAGCAGTTCCGGACAGGCAGGGAACCAAGAGACCCAGTACTTC.